The T cell receptor (beta chain) described here comes from a study of blood T cell repertoires in COVID-19. In the study overall: Specimens from acute and convalescent COVID-19 originated in the United States, Italy and Spain.

Only in-frame clones appear in the TCRdb table, and some are missing; sequencing was by immunoSEQ multiplex PCR. The profile shows 150,000 to 200,000 clones, 70% to 80% of them singletons. Source material: PBMCs or T cells enriched from blood (not recorded which). This clonotype was sampled from a woman between 45 and 60 years old who had recovered from COVID-19.

The CDR3, as DNA: TGTGCCAGTAGTAGGACTTGGGGGGAGCCCCAGCATTTT. It yields the protein CASSRTWGEPQHF. This chain uses TRBV19 with TRBJ1-5; weak D call: TRBD1 (5 bases). The V gene's germline CDR1 is LNHDA and CDR2 SQIVND (reference sequence). The CDR3 has 13 residues. V was clipped by 4 bases and J by 8 bases, with 12 bases between them.